These 24 T cell receptor beta chains originate from one sample sequenced in a study of PD-L1 blockade in urothelial cancer. Time point defined: pretreatment peripheral blood. TCRdb's copy holds only in-frame clones and misses some; the assay was immunoSEQ multiplex PCR. Altogether tens of thousands of clones are present, approximately 80% being singletons, with the ten largest covering 1.6%. The sample in question was PBMCs, obtained around atezolizumab (anti-PD-L1) treatment. The receptor set was obtained from a man between 65 and 85 years old with urothelial cancer.

The table lists this clone with a few counts. This chain joins TRBV30 and TRBJ2-7; D gene unclear. The CDR3 spans 11 residues. Trimming removed 3 bases at V and 2 bases at J, with 5 bases between. Germline assignment: CDR1 GTSNPN and CDR2 SVGIG (reference sequence). CDR3 region: CAWSGTYEQYF. DNA of the CDR3: TGTGCCTGGAGCGGTACCTACGAGCAGTACTTC.

The V and J genes are TRBV2 and TRBJ2-7; 8 nucleotides align to TRBD2. The CDR3 loop spans 14 amino acids. V lost 2 bases, J lost 3 bases, and 3 bases stayed unmatched. Germline CDR1 is SNHLY and CDR2 is FYNNEI. The CDR3 region has the DNA TGTGCCAGCAGTGAACAACTAGCGGACTACGAGCAGTACTTC. It specifies CASSEQLADYEQYF. The entire variable domain, with the rest obtained from reference TRBV2 and TRBJ2-7, is as follows: EPEVTQTPSHQVTQMGQEVILRCVPISNHLYFYWYRQILGQKVEFLVSFYNNEISEKSEIFDDQFSVERPDGSNFTLKIRSTKLEDSAMYFCASSEQLADYEQYFGPGTRLTVT.

The CDR3 protein is CASSIRLVKPNEQFF. The CDR3 nucleotides are TGTGCCAGTAGTATCAGACTAGTTAAGCCGAATGAGCAGTTCTTC. The rearrangement links TRBV19 to TRBJ2-1, with a possible D match to TRBD2 (6 bases). The V gene lost 3 bases and the J gene lost 7 bases, with 16 bases spanning the gap. The length of the CDR3 is 15 residues. Germline-derived CDR1 and CDR2 are LNHDA and SQIVND (reference sequence).

V and J are TRBV27 and TRBJ2-3; 11 nucleotides align to TRBD1. CDR3 size: 14 residues. V shed 8 bases and J 5 bases; nucleotides not matched to a gene: 6. The germline gives CDR1 MNHEY, CDR2 SMNVEV (reference sequence). CDR3 DNA: TGTGCCAGCTCGGACAGGGGGCCGGGAGATACGCAGTATTTT. Its translation is CASSDRGPGDTQYF.

J is TRBJ1-5 and V is TRBV5-1; D is uncertain. CDR3 length: 15 amino acids. V was pared by 2 bases and J by 3 bases, with 12 bases between. Germline V gives CDR1 SGHRS, CDR2 YFSETQ. This chain's CDR3 is CASSFTYGVNQPQHF. The CDR3 coding sequence is TGCGCCAGCAGCTTTACCTACGGAGTCAATCAGCCCCAGCATTTT.

This sequence joins TRBV11-2 and TRBJ2-7; weak D call: TRBD1 (6 bases). This CDR3 region has 15 residues. Trimming cost V 0 bases and J 3 bases, with 12 bases left between them. The germline V gene encodes CDR1 SGHAT and CDR2 FQNNGV. The CDR3 coding sequence is TGTGCCAGCAGCTTAGATCTTACAGGGATCTACGAGCAGTACTTC. Protein product: CASSLDLTGIYEQYF.

In this sample, this clone turned up once. The chain is built from TRBV6-5 and TRBJ1-4; no reliable D call. The germline V and J ends were trimmed by 0 bases and 8 bases, with 16 bases remaining between them. The V gene's germline CDR1 is MNHEY and CDR2 SVGAGI. The CDR3 covers 16 residues. The CDR3 nucleotides read TGTGCCAGCAGTTACTCGCTGCGGGCACAAGGGGAAAAACTGTTTTTT. Encoded protein: CASSYSLRAQGEKLFF.

This clone was observed once. The chain uses TRBV7-2 and TRBJ2-7, with D perhaps matching TRBD1 (6 bases). Trimming pared 5 bases from V and 0 bases from J, leaving 14 bases between. The CDR3 is made up of 15 amino acids. CDR1 and CDR2 from the germline V gene are SGHTA and FQGNSA. The CDR3 reads CASSIGGATSYEQYF. The CDR3 DNA reads TGTGCCAGCAGCATAGGGGGAGCTACCTCCTACGAGCAGTACTTC.

The chain recombines TRBV6-5 with TRBJ1-1, with D perhaps TRBD1 (5 bases). V was trimmed by 6 bases and J by 4 bases, leaving 6 bases between them. CDR3 length: 11 amino acids. Germline values: CDR1 MNHEY, CDR2 SVGAGI. CDR3 in amino acids: CASSQGTEAFF. DNA of the CDR3: TGTGCCAGCAGCCAGGGCACTGAAGCTTTCTTT.

A remark on this clone: The same CDR3 also results from other DNA sequences found in this sample. The rearrangement links TRBV5-1 to TRBJ1-1, with D unresolved. The CDR3 is 13 residues long. V shed 0 bases and J shed 0 bases, with 3 bases lying between them. Germline lookup yields CDR1 SGHRS and CDR2 YFSETQ. This chain's CDR3 is CASSLAVNTEAFF. CDR3 in DNA: TGCGCCAGCAGCTTGGCGGTGAACACTGAAGCTTTCTTT.

V usage is TRBV18 and J usage is TRBJ1-5; D not certain. The CDR3 contains 16 residues. Looked up from germline, CDR1 is KGHSH and CDR2 is LQKENI. Trimming pared 6 bases from V and 3 bases from J, leaving 18 bases between. In DNA form, the CDR3 reads TGTGCCAGCTCCCCTCAAGCCGTTACCAACAATCAGCCCCAGCATTTT. It codes for CASSPQAVTNNQPQHF. Together with reference TRBV18 and TRBJ1-5, the CDR3 gives the full variable domain: NAGVMQNPRHLVRRRGQEARLRCSPMKGHSHVYWYRQLPEEGLKFMVYLQKENIIDESGMPKERFSAEFPKEGPSILRIQQVVRGDSAAYFCASSPQAVTNNQPQHFGDGTRLSIL.

This clone was recorded only once. The CDR3 protein is CASSLDSQTLVRSYEQYF. The CDR3 DNA follows: TGTGCCAGCAGCTTAGATTCCCAAACCCTAGTGAGGTCCTACGAGCAGTACTTC. V and J are TRBV7-8 and TRBJ2-7; D is ambiguous. Trimming took 1 base from V and 1 from J, leaving 20 bases between them. CDR3 length: 18 amino acids. Germline-derived CDR1 and CDR2 are SGHVS and FQNEAQ.

The J gene is TRBJ2-3, the V gene TRBV4-3; perhaps TRBD1 as D (7 bases). CDR3 length equals 15 residues. V gave up 4 bases and J gave up 1 base, with 12 bases separating them. Germline V lookup: CDR1 LGHNA, CDR2 YSLEER. Written as DNA, the CDR3 is TGCGCCAGCAGCCGGCGGGACAGACGCACAGATACGCAGTATTTT. Amino acids: CASSRRDRRTDTQYF.

For this clone: The sample holds other DNA sequences that translate to the same CDR3. This chain uses TRBV28 with TRBJ1-1; tentatively, D is TRBD1 (6 bases). Germline lookup yields CDR1 MDHEN and CDR2 SYDVKM. The length of the CDR3 is 12 residues. The ends were cut back, 6 bases at V and 5 bases at J, with 10 bases in the middle. Here the CDR3 reads CASSLRGTEAFF. The DNA for the CDR3 is TGTGCCAGCAGCCTGAGGGGGACTGAAGCTTTCTTT. Looking up the rest from reference TRBV28 and TRBJ1-1 gives the full variable domain: DVKVTQSSRYLVKRTGEKVFLECVQDMDHENMFWYRQDPGLGLRLIYFSYDVKMKEKGDIPEGYSVSREKKERFSLILESASTNQTSMYLCASSLRGTEAFFGQGTRLTVV.

This chain links TRBV6-4 with TRBJ2-1, with TRBD1 matching over 7 bases. The junction had 9 bases not matched to a gene; V was cut back by 10 bases and J by 3 bases. The V gene's germline CDR1 is MRHNA and CDR2 SNTAGT. The CDR3 spans 14 residues. CDR3 DNA: TGTGCCACTAAGCAGGACAGGAGCTACAATGAGCAGTTCTTC. It specifies CATKQDRSYNEQFF.

The V gene is TRBV5-8, the J gene TRBJ2-5; TRBD1 aligns across 7 bases. The CDR3 runs 16 residues. Germline V gene sequence: CDR1 SGHTS, CDR2 YDEGEE. Trimming removed 2 bases from V and 1 base from J; junction bases left unmatched: 8. CDR3 DNA: TGTGCCAGCAGCTTATGGCAGGGGGAGTCCCAAGAGACCCAGTACTTC. It specifies CASSLWQGESQETQYF.

The chain carries TRBV9 and TRBJ1-2, with 9 bases aligning to TRBD1. The CDR3 has 15 residues. V gave up 4 bases and J gave up 7 bases; unmatched junction bases: 11. Germline V CDR1 and CDR2: SGDLS, YYNGEE. The chain's CDR3 is CASSSRGQGKSGYTF. The CDR3 DNA is TGTGCCAGCAGCTCAAGAGGACAGGGGAAAAGTGGCTACACCTTC.

The rearrangement uses TRBV5-4 and TRBJ1-2, with TRBD1 matching over 7 bases. The CDR3 length is 16 residues. V lost 2 bases, J lost 6 bases, and 13 bases stayed unmatched. The germline V gene encodes CDR1 SGHNT and CDR2 YYREEE (reference sequence). The CDR3 sequence: CASSFHDRAPGNGYTF. Written as DNA, the CDR3 is TGTGCCAGCAGCTTTCACGACAGGGCCCCTGGGAATGGCTACACCTTC.

V usage is TRBV7-2 and J usage is TRBJ2-1, with 10 bases that match TRBD2. V trimming: 7 bases; J trimming: 1 base; junction bases outside the gene matches: 10. The CDR3 is 17 residues long. The germline V gene has CDR1 SGHTA and CDR2 FQGNSA. Here the CDR3 reads CASTRAASGSSYNEQFF. CDR3 DNA sequence: TGTGCCAGCACCCGAGCGGCTAGCGGGAGTTCCTACAATGAGCAGTTCTTC.

The V and J genes are TRBV19 and TRBJ2-5; a weak D match, TRBD1 (6 bases). Germline V gene sequence: CDR1 LNHDA, CDR2 SQIVND (reference sequence). CDR3 length: 14 amino acids. V lost 2 bases and J 7 bases, leaving 14 bases between the germline ends. For the CDR3, the DNA is TGTGCCAGTAGTATACAATCAGGGGAAGGGACCCAGTACTTC. It yields the protein CASSIQSGEGTQYF.

The sample holds one count of this clone. The chain couples TRBV10-3 to TRBJ1-2; 7 bases are a match to TRBD1. CDR1 and CDR2 from the germline V gene are ENHRY and SYGVKD. Trimming took 4 bases from V and 5 from J; bases not matched to a gene: 7. The CDR3 extends over 14 amino acids. The CDR3 nucleotides read TGTGCCATCAGTGGGGGACAGAGAATTTATGGCTACACCTTC. Translating it yields CAISGGQRIYGYTF.

The chain has TRBV6-5 and TRBJ2-2; D perhaps matches TRBD2 (5 bases). Germline lookup yields CDR1 MNHEY and CDR2 SVGAGI. Deletions cut 6 bases from V and 6 bases from J, with 17 bases between. The length of the CDR3 is 15 residues. Written as DNA, the CDR3 is TGTGCCAGCAGCCTACTAGTCCCAGGACCCGGGGAGCTGTTTTTT. Its translation: CASSLLVPGPGELFF.

The rearrangement links TRBV7-2 to TRBJ1-3; maybe TRBD1 (5 bases). Germline CDR1 and CDR2: SGHTA and FQGNSA. Trimming pared 3 bases from V and 3 bases from J, leaving 15 bases between. CDR3 length: 16 amino acids. As DNA, the CDR3 is TGTGCCAGCAGCTTCGGGGTCTCGGGGGTTGGAAACACCATATATTTT. This gives the protein CASSFGVSGVGNTIYF. Based on the CDR3 plus reference TRBV7-2 and TRBJ1-3, the full variable domain is GAGVSQSPSNKVTEKGKDVELRCDPISGHTALYWYRQSLGQGLEFLIYFQGNSAPDKSGLPSDRFSAERTGGSVSTLTIQRTQQEDSAVYLCASSFGVSGVGNTIYFGEGSWLTVV.

This chain links TRBV7-9 with TRBJ2-3, with D uncertain. CDR3 length: 11 amino acids. V lost 8 bases and J 5 bases, leaving 8 bases between the germline ends. Germline V gene lookup returns CDR1 SEHNR and CDR2 FQNEAQ (reference sequence). CDR3 nucleotide sequence: TGTGCCAGCGCCATCGGAGATACGCAGTATTTT. This codes for CASAIGDTQYF.